Shown below are 3 T cell receptor beta chains from a single sample sequenced in a study of shared clonotypes between healthy human individuals. Selected positively for CCR7 and CD45RO-negative, naive CD8 cells excluded terminally differentiated effector memory CD45RA+ cells. Method: immunoSEQ multiplex PCR; TCRdb's copy keeps in-frame clones and lacks some. This sample carries about 800,000 clones, 90% to 97% of them seen once, and the ten largest clones take around 0.21%. The sample comprised naive CD8+ T cells sorted from blood. The receptors shown here come from a man younger than 40 in good health.

V usage is TRBV29-1 and J usage is TRBJ2-1, with D possibly TRBD1 on 6 matching bases. Germline CDR1 SQVTM, CDR2 ANQGSEA. CDR3 length: 14 amino acids. The germline V and J ends were trimmed by 4 bases and 7 bases, with 17 bases remaining between them. CDR3 bases: TGCAGCGTTGTTCTCAGGGGTATTAGGAATGAGCAGTTCTTC. This gives the protein CSVVLRGIRNEQFF.

The CDR3 nucleotides read TGTGCCAGTAGTTGGGGACTGGTCAATGAGCAGTTCTTC. It specifies CASSWGLVNEQFF. The chain combines TRBV19 with TRBJ2-1; the D gene is possibly TRBD2 (6 bases). V lost 5 bases, J lost 6 bases, and 11 bases lay in between. CDR1 and CDR2 (germline): LNHDA, SQIVND (reference sequence). There are 13 residues in the CDR3.

Concerning this clone: The sample contains more than one DNA sequence encoding this CDR3. J is TRBJ1-2 and V is TRBV7-9; the match to TRBD1 covers 9 bases. CDR3 length: 15 residues. Germline CDR1 SEHNR, CDR2 FQNEAQ (reference sequence). Unmatched junction bases numbered 12, after V lost 5 bases and J lost 8 bases. The CDR3 DNA sequence: TGTGCCAGCAGCCCAAGAACCGGGACAGGGTACGGCTACACCTTC. Translation: CASSPRTGTGYGYTF.